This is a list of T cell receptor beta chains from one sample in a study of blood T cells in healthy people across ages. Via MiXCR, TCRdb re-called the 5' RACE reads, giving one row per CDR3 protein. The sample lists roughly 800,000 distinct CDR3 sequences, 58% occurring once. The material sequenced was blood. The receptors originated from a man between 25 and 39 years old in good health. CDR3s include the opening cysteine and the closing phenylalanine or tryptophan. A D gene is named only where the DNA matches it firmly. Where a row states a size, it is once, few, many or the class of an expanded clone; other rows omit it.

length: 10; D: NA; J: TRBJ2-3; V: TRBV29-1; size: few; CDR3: CSVWSDTQYF; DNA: TGCAGCGTTTGGTCAGATACGCAGTATTTT
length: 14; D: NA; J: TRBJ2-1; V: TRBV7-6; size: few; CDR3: CASSPGASYNEQFF; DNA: TGTGCCAGCAGCCCTGGGGCCTCCTACAATGAGCAGTTCTTC
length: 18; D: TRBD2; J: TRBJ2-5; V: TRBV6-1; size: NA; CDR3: CASSERLAGGPIQETQYF; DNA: TGTGCCAGCAGCGAGCGGCTAGCGGGGGGGCCTATACAAGAGACCCAGTACTTC
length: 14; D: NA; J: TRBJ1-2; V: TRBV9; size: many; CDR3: CASRPEGPNYGYTF; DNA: TGTGCCAGCCGGCCGGAGGGTCCTAACTATGGCTACACCTTC
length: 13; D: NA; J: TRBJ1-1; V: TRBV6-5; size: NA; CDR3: CASSSAVNTEAFF; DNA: TGTGCCAGCAGTTCGGCGGTGAACACTGAAGCTTTCTTT
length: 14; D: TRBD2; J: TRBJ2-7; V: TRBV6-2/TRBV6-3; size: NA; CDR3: CAARPSGNTYEQYF; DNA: TGTGCCGCACGGCCTAGCGGAAATACCTACGAGCAGTACTTC
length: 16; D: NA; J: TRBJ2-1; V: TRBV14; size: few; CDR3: CASSQRLRVSYNEQFF; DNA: TGTGCCAGCAGCCAAAGGTTAAGGGTCTCCTACAATGAGCAGTTCTTC
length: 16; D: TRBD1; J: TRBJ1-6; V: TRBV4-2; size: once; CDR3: CASSQGDRVGNSPLHF; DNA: TGTGCCAGCAGCCAAGGAGACAGGGTGGGGAATTCACCCCTCCACTTT
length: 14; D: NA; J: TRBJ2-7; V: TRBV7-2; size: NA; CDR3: CASSHGDVIDEQYF; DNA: TGTGCCAGCAGCCACGGTGACGTAATCGACGAGCAGTACTTC
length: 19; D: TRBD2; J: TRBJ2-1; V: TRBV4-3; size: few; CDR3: CASSQDPGWASGKYNEQFF; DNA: TGCGCCAGCAGCCAAGATCCGGGATGGGCTAGCGGGAAATACAATGAGCAGTTCTTC
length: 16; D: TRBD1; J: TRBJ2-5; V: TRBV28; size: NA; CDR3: CASSSDREIVEETQYF; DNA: TGTGCCAGCAGTTCGGACAGGGAAATCGTGGAGGAGACCCAGTACTTC
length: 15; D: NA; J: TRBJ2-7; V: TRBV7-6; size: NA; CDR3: CASSPTDMSSYEQYF; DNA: TGTGCCAGCAGTCCCACCGACATGAGCTCCTACGAGCAGTACTTC
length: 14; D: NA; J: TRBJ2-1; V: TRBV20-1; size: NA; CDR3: CSAIRVPVSNEQFF; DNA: TGCAGTGCGATCAGGGTCCCAGTCTCCAATGAGCAGTTCTTC
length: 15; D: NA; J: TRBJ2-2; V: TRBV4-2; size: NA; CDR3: CASSLRRQGSGELFF; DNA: TGTGCCAGCAGCCTCCGGAGGCAGGGGAGCGGGGAGCTGTTTTTT
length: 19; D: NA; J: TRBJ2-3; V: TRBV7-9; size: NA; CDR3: CASSLASSSAYWWSDTQYF; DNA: TGTGCCAGCAGCTTGGCGAGTAGTAGTGCCTACTGGTGGTCAGATACGCAGTATTTT
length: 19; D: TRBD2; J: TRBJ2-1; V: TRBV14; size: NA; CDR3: CASSQDRRLSSGRVNEQFF; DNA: TGTGCCAGCAGCCAAGATCGCCGACTATCTAGCGGGAGAGTCAATGAGCAGTTCTTC
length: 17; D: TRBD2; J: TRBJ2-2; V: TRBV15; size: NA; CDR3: CATSRVLAGGITGELFF; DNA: TGTGCCACCAGCAGAGTATTAGCGGGAGGAATCACCGGGGAGCTGTTTTTT
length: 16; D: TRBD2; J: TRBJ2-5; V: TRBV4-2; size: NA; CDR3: CASSQDGLAEQETQYF; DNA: TGTGCCAGCAGCCAAGACGGACTAGCGGAGCAAGAGACCCAGTACTTC
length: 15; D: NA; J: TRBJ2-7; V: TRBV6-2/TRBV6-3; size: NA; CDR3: CGSSYGLAPSYEQYF; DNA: TGTGGCAGCAGTTACGGCCTAGCGCCGTCCTACGAGCAGTACTTC
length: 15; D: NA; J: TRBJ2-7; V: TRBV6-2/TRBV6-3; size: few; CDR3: CASSYSPGQIYEQYF; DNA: TGTGCCAGCAGTTACTCCCCTGGGCAGATCTACGAGCAGTACTTC
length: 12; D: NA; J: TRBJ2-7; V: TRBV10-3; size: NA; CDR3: CATSDPKYEQYF; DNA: TGTGCCACGAGTGACCCGAAGTACGAGCAGTACTTC
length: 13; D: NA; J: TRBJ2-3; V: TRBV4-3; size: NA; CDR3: CASSQEGTDTQYF; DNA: TGTGCCAGCAGCCAAGAAGGCACAGATACGCAGTATTTT
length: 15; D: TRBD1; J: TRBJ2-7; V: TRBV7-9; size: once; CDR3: CASSLLGQESYEQYF; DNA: TGTGCCAGCAGCTTACTGGGACAGGAGTCCTACGAGCAGTACTTC
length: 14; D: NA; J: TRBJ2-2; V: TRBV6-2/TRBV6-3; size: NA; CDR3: CASSGRWNTGELFF; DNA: TGTGCCAGCAGTGGGAGATGGAACACCGGGGAGCTGTTTTTT
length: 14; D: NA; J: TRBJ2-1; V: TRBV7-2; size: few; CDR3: CASSLRRGENEQFF; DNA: TGTGCCAGCAGCTTAAGGAGAGGGGAAAATGAGCAGTTCTTC
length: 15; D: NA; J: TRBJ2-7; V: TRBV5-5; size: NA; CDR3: CASSSPLDNPYEQYF; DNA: TGTGCCAGCAGCTCACCGCTGGACAACCCCTACGAGCAGTACTTC
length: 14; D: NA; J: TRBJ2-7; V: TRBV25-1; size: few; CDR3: CASSEWGGGLEQYF; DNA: TGTGCCAGCAGTGAATGGGGGGGCGGGCTTGAGCAGTACTTC
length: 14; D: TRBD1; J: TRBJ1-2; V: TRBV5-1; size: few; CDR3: CASSVGQAPYGYTF; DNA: TGCGCCAGCAGCGTCGGACAGGCCCCATATGGCTACACCTTC
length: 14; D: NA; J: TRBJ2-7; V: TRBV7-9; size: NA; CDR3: CASSFDISAYEQYF; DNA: TGTGCCAGCAGCTTTGATATTTCCGCCTACGAGCAGTACTTC
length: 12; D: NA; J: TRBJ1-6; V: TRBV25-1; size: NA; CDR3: CASSGTNPPLHF; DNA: TGTGCCAGCAGTGGGACCAATCCACCCCTCCACTTT
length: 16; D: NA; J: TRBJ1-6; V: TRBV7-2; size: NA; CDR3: CASSPPDAPYNSPLHF; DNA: TGTGCCAGCAGCCCCCCAGATGCGCCTTATAATTCACCCCTCCACTTT
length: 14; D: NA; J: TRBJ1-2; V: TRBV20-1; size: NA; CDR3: CSARGAALGDGYTF; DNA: TGCAGTGCTAGGGGCGCAGCCCTGGGGGATGGCTACACCTTC
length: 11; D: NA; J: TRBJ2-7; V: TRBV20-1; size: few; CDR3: CSARWEYEQYF; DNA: TGCAGTGCTAGATGGGAATACGAGCAGTACTTC
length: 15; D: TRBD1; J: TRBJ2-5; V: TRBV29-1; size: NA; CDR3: CSVPGRDRVFEAQYF; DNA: TGCAGCGTTCCGGGACGGGACAGGGTATTTGAGGCCCAGTACTTC